This TCR beta chain stems from a study of metastatic and nonmetastatic thyroid tumors. Study summary: Repertoire comparisons spanned blood and tumor or nodule tissue from malignant and benign thyroid patients. The study, taken as a whole, reports: TCR beta diversity was reportedly significantly higher in malignant thyroid tumors than benign nodules, in blood and tumor.

Thyroid surgery had not been preceded by any treatment in any patient. Original processing notes: Between-group CDR3 differences, defined by clinicopathological status, yielded a distant-metastasis classifier for papillary thyroid cancer. TCRdb re-called clones from the PCR reads using MiXCR. What appears here as the V and J calls and clone size reflects TCRdb's work, not the paper's. The sample has 4,500 to 6,000 clones, roughly 25% seen once. This clone has more than one count but fewer than ten. Its antigen is unknown. The sequenced material came from adjacent normal tissue. This clonotype was obtained from a male donor with papillary thyroid cancer or a benign thyroid nodule (not recorded which). Some clones in this sample may be carry-over from other donors' samples.

DNA for the CDR3: TGTGCCAGCAGTGAAGCTCAGAGTCTACGGACTGAAGCTTTCTTT. Amino acid sequence: CASSEAQSLRTEAFF. The V and J genes are TRBV6-1 and TRBJ1-1; D is unresolved. The CDR3 contains 15 residues. Trimming removed 0 bases at V and 5 bases at J, with 13 bases between. Germline V CDR1 and CDR2: MNHNS, SASEGT.